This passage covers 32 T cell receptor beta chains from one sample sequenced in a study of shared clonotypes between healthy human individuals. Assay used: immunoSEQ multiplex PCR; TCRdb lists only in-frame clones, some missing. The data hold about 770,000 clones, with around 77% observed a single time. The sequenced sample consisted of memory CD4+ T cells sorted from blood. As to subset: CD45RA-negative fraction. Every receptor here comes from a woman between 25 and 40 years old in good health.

The CDR3 coding sequence is TGTGCCAGCAGCCCACTAGCGGGAGTAAGAGAGACCCAGTACTTC. Its translation is CASSPLAGVRETQYF. The chain combines TRBV7-8 with TRBJ2-5; 11 bases are shared with TRBD2. CDR1 is SGHVS, CDR2 FQNEAQ, per germline. The V and J ends lost 5 bases and 4 bases, in that order; junction bases with no gene match: 6. CDR3 length equals 15 residues.

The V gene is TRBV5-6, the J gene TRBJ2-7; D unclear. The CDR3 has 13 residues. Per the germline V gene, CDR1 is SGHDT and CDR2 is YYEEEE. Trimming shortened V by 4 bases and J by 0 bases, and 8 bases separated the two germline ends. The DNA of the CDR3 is TGTGCCAGCAGCCGCAGAAACTCCTACGAGCAGTACTTC. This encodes CASSRRNSYEQYF.

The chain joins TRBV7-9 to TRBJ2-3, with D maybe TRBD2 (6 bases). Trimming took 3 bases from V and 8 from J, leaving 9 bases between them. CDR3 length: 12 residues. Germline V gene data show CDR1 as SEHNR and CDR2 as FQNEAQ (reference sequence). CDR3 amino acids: CASSLEGATQYF. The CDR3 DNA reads TGTGCCAGCAGCTTGGAGGGCGCTACGCAGTATTTT.

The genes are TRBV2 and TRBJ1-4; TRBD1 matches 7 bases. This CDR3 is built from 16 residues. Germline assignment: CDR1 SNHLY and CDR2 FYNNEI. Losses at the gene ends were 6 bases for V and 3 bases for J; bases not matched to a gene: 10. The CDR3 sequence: CASRLLTGAPNEKLFF. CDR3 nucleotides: TGTGCCAGCAGGCTTCTTACAGGGGCCCCTAATGAAAAACTGTTTTTT.

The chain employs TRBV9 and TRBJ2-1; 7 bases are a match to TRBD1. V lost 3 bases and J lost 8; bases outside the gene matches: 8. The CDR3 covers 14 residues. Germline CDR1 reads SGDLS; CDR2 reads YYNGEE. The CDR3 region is CASSDLRGSDEQFF. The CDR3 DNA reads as TGTGCCAGCAGCGATCTCAGGGGGAGCGATGAGCAGTTCTTC. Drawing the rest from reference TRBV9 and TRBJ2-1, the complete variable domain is DSGVTQTPKHLITATGQRVTLRCSPRSGDLSVYWYQQSLDQGLQFLIQYYNGEERAKGNILERFSAQQFPDLHSELNLSSLELGDSALYFCASSDLRGSDEQFFGPGTRLTVL.

CDR3 protein: CASSLIGTSGSSQETQYF. CDR3 coding DNA: TGTGCCAGCAGTTTAATAGGGACTAGCGGGAGCAGTCAAGAGACCCAGTACTTC. The rearrangement uses TRBV27 and TRBJ2-5; 14 bases agree with TRBD2. Trimming took 2 bases from V and 2 from J; bases not matched to a gene: 7. This CDR3 comprises 18 residues. Germline CDR1 and CDR2: MNHEY and SMNVEV (reference sequence).

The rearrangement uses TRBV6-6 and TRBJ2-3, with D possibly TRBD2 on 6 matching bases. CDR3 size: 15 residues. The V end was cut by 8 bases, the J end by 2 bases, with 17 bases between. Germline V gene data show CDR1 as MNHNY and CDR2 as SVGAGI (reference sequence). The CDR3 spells CASVDGGKDTDTQYF. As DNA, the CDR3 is TGTGCCAGCGTTGATGGGGGGAAAGACACAGATACGCAGTATTTT.

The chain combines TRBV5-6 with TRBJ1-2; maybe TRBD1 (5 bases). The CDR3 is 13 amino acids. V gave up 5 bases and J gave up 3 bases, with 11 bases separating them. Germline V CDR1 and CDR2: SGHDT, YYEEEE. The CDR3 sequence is CASRNQGDYGYTF. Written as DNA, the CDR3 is TGTGCCAGCAGGAACCAGGGAGACTATGGCTACACCTTC.

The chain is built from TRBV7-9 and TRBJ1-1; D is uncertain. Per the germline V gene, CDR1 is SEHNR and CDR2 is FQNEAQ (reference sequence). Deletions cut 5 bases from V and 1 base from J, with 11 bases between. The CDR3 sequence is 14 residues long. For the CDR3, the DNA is TGTGCCAGCAGCCCGACGGGTCAGAACACTGAAGCTTTCTTT. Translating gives CASSPTGQNTEAFF.

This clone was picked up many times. Here the CDR3 reads CSVRTGLNQPQHF. The CDR3 coding sequence is TGCAGCGTCAGGACAGGGCTCAATCAGCCCCAGCATTTT. This rearrangement joins TRBV29-1 to TRBJ1-5; 8 bases align to TRBD1. Germline V gives CDR1 SQVTM, CDR2 ANQGSEA. The CDR3 spans 13 residues. The V and J ends lost 6 bases and 3 bases, in that order; junction bases with no gene match: 4.

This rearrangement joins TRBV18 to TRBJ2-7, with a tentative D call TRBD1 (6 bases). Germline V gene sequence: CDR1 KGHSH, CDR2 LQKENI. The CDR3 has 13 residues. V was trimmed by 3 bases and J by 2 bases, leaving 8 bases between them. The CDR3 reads CASSPGDTYEQYF. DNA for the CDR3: TGTGCCAGCTCACCGGGGGACACCTACGAGCAGTACTTC.

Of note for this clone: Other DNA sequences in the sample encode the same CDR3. CDR3 protein: CASSIGGNQPQHF. The CDR3 coding sequence is TGTGCCAGTAGTATCGGGGGGAATCAGCCCCAGCATTTT. The rearrangement links TRBV19 to TRBJ1-5, with D tentatively TRBD1 (5 bases). The CDR3 totals 13 residues. Germline V gene sequence: CDR1 LNHDA, CDR2 SQIVND (reference sequence). Trimming cost V 3 bases and J 4 bases, with 7 bases left between them.

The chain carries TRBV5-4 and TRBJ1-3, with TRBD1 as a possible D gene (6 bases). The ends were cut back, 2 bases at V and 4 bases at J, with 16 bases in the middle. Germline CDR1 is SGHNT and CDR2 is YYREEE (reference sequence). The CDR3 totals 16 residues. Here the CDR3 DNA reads TGTGCCAGCAGCTTCCAGGGGTTGGCCTCCGGAAACACCATATATTTT. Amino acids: CASSFQGLASGNTIYF.

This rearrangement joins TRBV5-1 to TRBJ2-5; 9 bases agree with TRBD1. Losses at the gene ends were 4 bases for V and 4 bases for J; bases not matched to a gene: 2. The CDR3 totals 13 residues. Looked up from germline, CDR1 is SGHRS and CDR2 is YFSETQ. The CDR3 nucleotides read TGCGCCAGCAGCCGACAGGGGGGAGAGACCCAGTACTTC. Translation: CASSRQGGETQYF.

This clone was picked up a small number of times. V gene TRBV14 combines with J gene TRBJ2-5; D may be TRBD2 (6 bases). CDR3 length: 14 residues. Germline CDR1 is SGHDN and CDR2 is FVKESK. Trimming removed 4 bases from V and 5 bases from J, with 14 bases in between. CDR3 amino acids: CASSRSRSGETQYF. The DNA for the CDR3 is TGTGCCAGCAGCCGCAGTAGAAGCGGGGAGACCCAGTACTTC. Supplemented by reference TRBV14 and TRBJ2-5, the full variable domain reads EAGVTQFPSHSVIEKGQTVTLRCDPISGHDNLYWYRRVMGKEIKFLLHFVKESKQDESGMPNNRFLAERTGGTYSTLKVQPAELEDSGVYFCASSRSRSGETQYFGPGTRLLVL.

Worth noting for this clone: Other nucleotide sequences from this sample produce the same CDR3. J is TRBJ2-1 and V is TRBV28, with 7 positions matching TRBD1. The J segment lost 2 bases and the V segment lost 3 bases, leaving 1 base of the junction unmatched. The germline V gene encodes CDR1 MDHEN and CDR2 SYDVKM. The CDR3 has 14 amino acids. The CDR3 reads CASSLGTAYNEQFF. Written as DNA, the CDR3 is TGTGCCAGCAGTTTGGGGACAGCCTACAATGAGCAGTTCTTC.

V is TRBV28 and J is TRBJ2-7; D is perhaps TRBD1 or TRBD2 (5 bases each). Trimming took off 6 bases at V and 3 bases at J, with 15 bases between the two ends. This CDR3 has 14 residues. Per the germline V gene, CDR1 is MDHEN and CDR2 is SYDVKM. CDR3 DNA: TGTGCCAGCAGGTCCGGGACGGTAGACTACGAGCAGTACTTC. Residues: CASRSGTVDYEQYF.

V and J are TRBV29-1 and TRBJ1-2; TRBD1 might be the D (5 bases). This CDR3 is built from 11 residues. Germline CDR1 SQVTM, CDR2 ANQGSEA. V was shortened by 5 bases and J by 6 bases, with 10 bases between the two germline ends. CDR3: CSVHGGDGYTF. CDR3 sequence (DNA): TGCAGCGTTCACGGGGGTGATGGCTACACCTTC.

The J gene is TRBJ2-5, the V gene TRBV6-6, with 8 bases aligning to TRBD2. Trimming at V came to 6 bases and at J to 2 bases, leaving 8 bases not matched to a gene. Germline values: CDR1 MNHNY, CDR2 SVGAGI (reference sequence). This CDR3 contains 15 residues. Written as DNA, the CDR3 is TGTGCCAGCAGCCCCCTGACGGGAGGGCAAGAGACCCAGTACTTC. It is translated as CASSPLTGGQETQYF.

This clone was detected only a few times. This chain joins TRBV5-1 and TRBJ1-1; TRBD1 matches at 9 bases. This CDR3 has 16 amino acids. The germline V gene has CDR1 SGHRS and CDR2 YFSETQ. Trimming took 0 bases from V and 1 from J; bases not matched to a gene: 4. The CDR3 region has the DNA TGCGCCAGCAGCTTGGCACCGGGACAGGGGAACACTGAAGCTTTCTTT. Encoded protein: CASSLAPGQGNTEAFF.

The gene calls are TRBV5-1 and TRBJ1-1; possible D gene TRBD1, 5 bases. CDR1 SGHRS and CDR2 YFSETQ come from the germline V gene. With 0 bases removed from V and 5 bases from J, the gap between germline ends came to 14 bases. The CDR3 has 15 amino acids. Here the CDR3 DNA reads TGCGCCAGCAGCTTGGAAGTGGCAGGGATGACTGAAGCTTTCTTT. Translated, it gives CASSLEVAGMTEAFF.

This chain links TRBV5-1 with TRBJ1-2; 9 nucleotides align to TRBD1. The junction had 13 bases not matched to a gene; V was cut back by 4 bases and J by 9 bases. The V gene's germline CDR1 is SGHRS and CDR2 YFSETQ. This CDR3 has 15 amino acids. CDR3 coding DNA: TGCGCCAGCAGCCCTGACCGGACAGGGGCGCTCCGCTACACCTTC. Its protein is CASSPDRTGALRYTF.

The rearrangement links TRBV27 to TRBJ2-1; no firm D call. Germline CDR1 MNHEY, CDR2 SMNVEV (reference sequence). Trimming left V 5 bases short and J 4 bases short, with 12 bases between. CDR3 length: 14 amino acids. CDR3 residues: CASSINTDYNEQFF. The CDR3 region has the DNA TGTGCCAGCAGTATCAATACAGATTACAATGAGCAGTTCTTC.

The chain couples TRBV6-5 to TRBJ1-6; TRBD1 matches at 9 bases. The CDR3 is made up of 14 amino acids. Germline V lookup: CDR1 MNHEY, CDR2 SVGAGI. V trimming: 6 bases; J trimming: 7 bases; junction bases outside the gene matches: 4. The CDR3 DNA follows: TGTGCCAGCAGAGCGGACAGGGGAAATTCACCCCTCCACTTT. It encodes CASRADRGNSPLHF.

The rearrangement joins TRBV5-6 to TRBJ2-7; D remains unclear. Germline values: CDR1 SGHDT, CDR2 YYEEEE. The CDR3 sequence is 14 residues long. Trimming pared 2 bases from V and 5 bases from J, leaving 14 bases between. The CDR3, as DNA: TGTGCCAGCAGCTTTTTCAGCCGCGGCCACGAGCAGTACTTC. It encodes CASSFFSRGHEQYF.

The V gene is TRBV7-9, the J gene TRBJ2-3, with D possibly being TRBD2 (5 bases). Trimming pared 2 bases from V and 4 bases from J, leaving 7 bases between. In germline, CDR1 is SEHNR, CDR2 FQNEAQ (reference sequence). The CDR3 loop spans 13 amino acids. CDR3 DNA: TGTGCCAGCAGCTTACACGGGGCAGATACGCAGTATTTT. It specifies CASSLHGADTQYF.

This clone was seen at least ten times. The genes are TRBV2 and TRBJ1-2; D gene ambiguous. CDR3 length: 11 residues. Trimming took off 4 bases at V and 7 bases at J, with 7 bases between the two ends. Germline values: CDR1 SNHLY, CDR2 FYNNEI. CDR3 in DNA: TGTGCCAGCAGTGTTGGGGTTGGCTACACCTTC. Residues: CASSVGVGYTF. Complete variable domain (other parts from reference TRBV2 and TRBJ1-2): EPEVTQTPSHQVTQMGQEVILRCVPISNHLYFYWYRQILGQKVEFLVSFYNNEISEKSEIFDDQFSVERPDGSNFTLKIRSTKLEDSAMYFCASSVGVGYTFGSGTRLTVV.

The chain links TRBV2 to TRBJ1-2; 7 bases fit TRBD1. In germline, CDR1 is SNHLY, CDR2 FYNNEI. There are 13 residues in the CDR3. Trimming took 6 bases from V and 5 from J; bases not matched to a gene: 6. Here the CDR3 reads CASRRQGWYGYTF. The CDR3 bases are TGTGCCAGCAGGAGACAGGGATGGTATGGCTACACCTTC.

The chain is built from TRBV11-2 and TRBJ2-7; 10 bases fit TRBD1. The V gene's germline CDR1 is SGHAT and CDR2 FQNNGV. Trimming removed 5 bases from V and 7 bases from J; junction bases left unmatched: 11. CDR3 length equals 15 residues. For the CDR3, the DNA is TGTGCCAGCAGCCCACTTAGGACAGGGGGATTTGAGCAGTACTTC. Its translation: CASSPLRTGGFEQYF.

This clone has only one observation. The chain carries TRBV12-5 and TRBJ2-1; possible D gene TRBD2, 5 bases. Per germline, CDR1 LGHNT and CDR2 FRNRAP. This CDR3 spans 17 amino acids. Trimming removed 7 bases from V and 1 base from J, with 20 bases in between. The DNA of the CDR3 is TGTGCTAGTGCCATCTCGCTAGCAGCTCGGTCCTACAATGAGCAGTTCTTC. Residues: CASAISLAARSYNEQFF.

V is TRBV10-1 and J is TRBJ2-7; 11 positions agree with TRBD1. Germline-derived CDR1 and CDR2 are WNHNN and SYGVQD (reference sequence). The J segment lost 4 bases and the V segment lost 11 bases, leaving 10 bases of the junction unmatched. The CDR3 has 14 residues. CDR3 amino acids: CAVFPGQGEYEQYF. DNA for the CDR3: TGCGCCGTATTCCCGGGACAGGGGGAGTACGAGCAGTACTTC.

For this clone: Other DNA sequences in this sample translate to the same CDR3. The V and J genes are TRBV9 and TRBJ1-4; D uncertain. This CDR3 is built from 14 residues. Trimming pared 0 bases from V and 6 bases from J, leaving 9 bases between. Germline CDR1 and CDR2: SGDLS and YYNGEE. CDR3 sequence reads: CASSVGGTDEKLFF. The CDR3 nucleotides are TGTGCCAGCAGCGTAGGTGGCACGGATGAAAAACTGTTTTTT.